A single sample gave rise to the 22 T cell receptor beta chains below, sequenced in a study of blood T cell repertoires in COVID-19. TCRdb's copy holds only in-frame clones and misses some; the assay was immunoSEQ multiplex PCR. The table shows 260,000 or so clones, with 83% occurring only once. The sequencing input was PBMCs or T cells enriched from blood (not recorded which). These receptors came from a woman aged 40 to 50 who had been exposed to COVID-19.

J is TRBJ1-2 and V is TRBV14, with D possibly matching TRBD1 (6 bases). This CDR3 comprises 16 residues. Germline V gene sequence: CDR1 SGHDN, CDR2 FVKESK. V lost 0 bases to trimming and J lost 2 bases, with 13 bases between them. CDR3: CASSQDTYRANYGYTF. For the CDR3, the DNA is TGTGCCAGCAGCCAAGACACCTACAGGGCCAACTATGGCTACACCTTC.

CDR3 sequence (DNA): TGTGCCAGTAGTGCATCGGGGGGCCACAATTCACCCCTCCACTTT. It is translated as CASSASGGHNSPLHF. The chain links TRBV19 to TRBJ1-6, with TRBD1 as a possible D gene (6 bases). From germline, CDR1 is LNHDA and CDR2 SQIVND (reference sequence). V was pared by 5 bases and J by 7 bases, with 15 bases between. There are 15 residues in the CDR3. The full variable domain, completed using reference TRBV19 and TRBJ1-6, is DGGITQSPKYLFRKEGQNVTLSCEQNLNHDAMYWYRQDPGQGLRLIYYSQIVNDFQKGDIAEGYSVSREKKESFPLTVTSAQKNPTAFYLCASSASGGHNSPLHFGNGTRLTVT.

This rearrangement joins TRBV19 to TRBJ2-5, with 8 bases that match TRBD1. Looked up from germline, CDR1 is LNHDA and CDR2 is SQIVND (reference sequence). V shed 4 bases, J shed 5 bases, and the junction held 9 bases outside the gene matches. The CDR3 consists of 15 residues. CDR3 nucleotide sequence: TGTGCCAGTAGTACTGGGACAGGCCGACTGGAGACCCAGTACTTC. As protein: CASSTGTGRLETQYF. Full variable domain (missing parts from reference TRBV19 and TRBJ2-5): DGGITQSPKYLFRKEGQNVTLSCEQNLNHDAMYWYRQDPGQGLRLIYYSQIVNDFQKGDIAEGYSVSREKKESFPLTVTSAQKNPTAFYLCASSTGTGRLETQYFGPGTRLLVL.

This clone was seen at least ten times. The DNA for the CDR3 is TGTGCCAGCAGCTTAAACAGGGGATTGGGCGAAAAACTGTTTTTT. This codes for CASSLNRGLGEKLFF. The gene calls are TRBV5-4 and TRBJ1-4, with 7 bases matching TRBD1. Germline CDR1 SGHNT, CDR2 YYREEE (reference sequence). The ends lost 2 bases at V and 8 bases at J; junction bases unmatched: 9. This CDR3 is 15 amino acids long.

This clone showed up many times. The sample holds other DNA sequences that translate to the same CDR3. The chain employs TRBV19 and TRBJ2-3, with 9 bases aligning to TRBD2. Trimming at V came to 6 bases and at J to 1 base, leaving 5 bases not matched to a gene. The CDR3 has 15 residues. Germline assignment: CDR1 LNHDA and CDR2 SQIVND (reference sequence). CDR3: CASRPIAGGTDTQYF. CDR3 in DNA: TGTGCCAGTAGGCCAATAGCGGGGGGCACAGATACGCAGTATTTT.

As DNA, the CDR3 is TGTGCCAGCAGCCGCGGCACTGAAGCTTTCTTT. Translation: CASSRGTEAFF. V usage is TRBV4-2 and J usage is TRBJ1-1; D uncertain. The CDR3 is 11 amino acids. The germline gives CDR1 LGHNA, CDR2 YNFKEQ. Trimming pared 4 bases from V and 4 bases from J, leaving 4 bases between.

This clone was recorded a few times. The chain joins TRBV6-5 to TRBJ1-6, with TRBD1 as a possible D gene (6 bases). Trimming removed 2 bases from V and 9 bases from J, with 14 bases in between. CDR1 is MNHEY, CDR2 SVGAGI, per germline. The CDR3 is 15 amino acids. CDR3 DNA sequence: TGTGCCAGCAGTTACGATACCGAGGACAGTTCACCCCTCCACTTT. Translation: CASSYDTEDSSPLHF.

The rearrangement links TRBV6-2 or TRBV6-3 to TRBJ2-5, with 7 bases fitting TRBD2. Germline V gives CDR1 MNHEY, CDR2 SVGEGT. V was pared by 5 bases and J by 5 bases, with 17 bases of the junction left unmatched. The CDR3 consists of 17 residues. The CDR3 sequence is CASSPQPAGRVGETQYF. The CDR3 DNA sequence: TGTGCCAGCAGTCCACAGCCCGCAGGGAGGGTCGGGGAGACCCAGTACTTC.

This chain connects TRBV2 to TRBJ1-5; 8 bases match TRBD1. Germline CDR1 and CDR2: SNHLY and FYNNEI. This CDR3 spans 14 amino acids. V lost 6 bases to trimming and J lost 6 bases; unmatched junction nucleotides: 7. The CDR3 region has the DNA TGTGCCAGCAGATTTACAGGGGGGAGTCAGCCCCAGCATTTT. Translation gives CASRFTGGSQPQHF.

The V and J genes are TRBV4-2 and TRBJ2-7, with TRBD2 identical over 8 bases. Germline values: CDR1 LGHNA, CDR2 YNFKEQ. The V segment lost 4 bases and the J segment 7 bases; nucleotides outside the gene matches: 21. This CDR3 is built from 18 residues. In nucleotides, the CDR3 is TGTGCCAGCAGCCCCCAACGGGGGGGGCTTGGCAGACCTACTGAGCAGTACTTC. This translates into CASSPQRGGLGRPTEQYF.

V usage is TRBV6-5 and J usage is TRBJ2-5; 8 bases are shared with TRBD2. Germline V gene data show CDR1 as MNHEY and CDR2 as SVGAGI. This CDR3 is built from 15 residues. With 6 bases clipped from V and 2 bases from J, the junction kept 8 bases outside the gene matches. CDR3 residues: CASSPVGGGQETQYF. The CDR3 nucleotides are TGTGCCAGCAGCCCCGTGGGCGGGGGGCAAGAGACCCAGTACTTC.

The chain couples TRBV2 to TRBJ1-1; 10 nucleotides align to TRBD1. The CDR3 has 14 residues. The V gene's germline CDR1 is SNHLY and CDR2 FYNNEI. V gave up 5 bases and J gave up 5 bases; unmatched junction bases: 5. CDR3 in DNA: TGTGCCAGCAGTAGGACAGGGGGGCGGACTGAAGCTTTCTTT. Protein sequence: CASSRTGGRTEAFF.

This chain joins TRBV9 and TRBJ1-3, with D possibly TRBD1 on 5 matching bases. Germline lookup yields CDR1 SGDLS and CDR2 YYNGEE. V lost 1 base and J lost 4, with 12 bases in between. The CDR3 is 15 amino acids. Here the CDR3 reads CASSVSGGTGNTIYF. In DNA form, the CDR3 reads TGTGCCAGCAGCGTATCTGGGGGGACGGGAAACACCATATATTTT.

The DNA of the CDR3 is TGTGCCAGCAGCTACGGAGGCTTTGACACAGATACGCAGTATTTT. Translating it yields CASSYGGFDTDTQYF. The chain couples TRBV11-2 to TRBJ2-3, with a possible D match to TRBD2 (5 bases). CDR1 SGHAT and CDR2 FQNNGV come from the germline V gene. This CDR3 has 15 residues. V was trimmed by 4 bases and J by 2 bases, leaving 13 bases between them. The full variable domain, completed using reference TRBV11-2 and TRBJ2-3, is EAGVAQSPRYKIIEKRQSVAFWCNPISGHATLYWYQQILGQGPKLLIQFQNNGVVDDSQLPKDRFSAERLKGVDSTLKIQPAKLEDSAVYLCASSYGGFDTDTQYFGPGTRLTVL.

The rearrangement links TRBV11-2 to TRBJ1-2; D is unclear. The CDR3 is 13 residues long. CDR1 is SGHAT and CDR2 is FQNNGV in the germline V gene. Between the trimmed V and J ends, which lost 0 bases and 1 base, there was a span of 3 bases. The CDR3 region is CASSLDLNYGYTF. The DNA of the CDR3 is TGTGCCAGCAGCTTAGACCTTAACTATGGCTACACCTTC.

J is TRBJ2-3 and V is TRBV3-1 (or the pseudogene TRBV3-2), with 7 bases lining up with TRBD2. The trim removed 3 bases at V and 2 bases at J, leaving 8 bases unmatched. Germline lookup yields CDR1 LGHDT and CDR2 YNNKEL (reference sequence). The CDR3 covers 16 residues. CDR3 DNA sequence: TGTGCCAGCAGCCAGAGACTAGCTTTAATCACAGATACGCAGTATTTT. It yields the protein CASSQRLALITDTQYF.

The chain carries TRBV18 and TRBJ1-4; 7 nucleotides agree with TRBD1. The CDR3 totals 14 residues. Germline loops: CDR1 KGHSH, CDR2 LQKENI. J gave up 6 bases and V 2 bases, and 3 bases lay outside the gene matches. The CDR3 coding sequence is TGTGCCAGCTCACCAGGCCAGGGGGATGAAAAACTGTTTTTT. Protein sequence: CASSPGQGDEKLFF.

This clone was picked up a small number of times. The chain employs TRBV19 and TRBJ2-3, with 8 nucleotides matching TRBD2. With 0 bases clipped from V and 3 bases from J, the junction kept 2 bases outside the gene matches. Germline CDR1 is LNHDA and CDR2 is SQIVND (reference sequence). This CDR3 spans 15 amino acids. The CDR3 sequence is CASSIERGATDTQYF. The DNA of the CDR3 is TGTGCCAGTAGTATAGAGCGGGGGGCTACAGATACGCAGTATTTT.

This clone was seen a few times. The chain couples TRBV3-1 (or the pseudogene TRBV3-2) to TRBJ1-1, with 7 positions matching TRBD1. The V and J ends lost 4 bases and 1 base, in that order; junction bases with no gene match: 12. This CDR3 has 17 amino acids. Germline CDR1 and CDR2: LGHDT and YNNKEL (reference sequence). The CDR3 protein is CASSPGTAFNPNTEAFF. CDR3 nucleotide sequence: TGTGCCAGCAGCCCTGGGACAGCCTTCAATCCGAACACTGAAGCTTTCTTT.

The chain is built from TRBV4-3 and TRBJ2-5; 9 nucleotides agree with TRBD2. The CDR3 spans 15 residues. Losses at the gene ends were 4 bases for V and 5 bases for J; bases not matched to a gene: 8. Germline lookup yields CDR1 LGHNA and CDR2 YSLEER. The chain's CDR3 is CASSPGGGAMETQYF. In nucleotides, the CDR3 is TGCGCCAGCAGCCCTGGCGGGGGGGCAATGGAGACCCAGTACTTC.

The chain joins TRBV24-1 to TRBJ1-5, with TRBD1 matching 11 bases. The junction had 4 bases not matched to a gene; V was cut back by 9 bases and J by 7 bases. CDR3 size: 13 residues. CDR1 and CDR2 from the germline V gene are KGHDR and SFDVKD. CDR3 amino acids: CATSGQGVQPQHF. CDR3 in DNA: TGTGCCACCTCGGGACAGGGGGTGCAGCCCCAGCATTTT.

This chain's CDR3 is CASSLSGGEYEQYF. CDR3 bases: TGTGCCAGCAGCCTGAGCGGGGGGGAGTACGAGCAGTACTTC. This chain uses TRBV7-2 with TRBJ2-7; 10 nucleotides align to TRBD2. This CDR3 has 14 residues. The V gene's germline CDR1 is SGHTA and CDR2 FQGNSA. V lost 5 bases and J lost 4; bases outside the gene matches: 5.